This TCR beta chain was recorded in a study of T cell responses to AZD1222 COVID-19 vaccine. Study-wide points: Donors were chiefly white British, with a greater number of females, and clonal diversity was perhaps underestimated. Spike-wide vaccine-associated CD4 TCRs dominated at 160-218 and 743-854.

On this clone itself: Its antigen is as yet unknown.

The CDR3 is 19 amino acids. Here immunoSEQ multiplex PCR was the method, and the copy in TCRdb shows in-frame clones only, minus some. The sample records some 110,000 clones, approximately 85% being singletons. Here the sequenced sample was peripheral blood, taken on day 0 of MenACWY control vaccination. The source is an adult in good health. The V gene is TRBV21-1, the J gene TRBJ1-6; the D call of TRBD1 is as the table states it, not checked on the DNA. TRBV21-1 has pseudogene status. The CDR3 coding sequence is TGTGCCAGCACCCTGCCTCACAGGAATACGAGCTCCTATAATTCACCCCTCCACTTT. This encodes CASTLPHRNTSSYNSPLHF.